Listed here is a single T cell receptor (beta chain). Its specificity is not known. Trimming stripped 2 bases from V and 2 bases from J, with 16 bases between. Germline assignment: CDR1 SGHDT and CDR2 YYEEEE. This CDR3 has 17 amino acids. This sample stems from a study of identical twins. Template switching added a universal primer binding site, and final cDNA carried unique molecular identifiers. TCRdb used MiXCR to reprocess the 5' RACE reads, holding one entry per CDR3 protein. In the table there are hundreds of thousands of distinct CDR3 sequences, 10% to 15% of which are singletons. General study points: With beta out-of-frame sequences, excess sharing by twins was weaker. There were fewer insertions in abundant cord blood beta clonotypes, but memory repertoires showed no such pattern. Zero-insertion results could be subject to partial confounding by invariant MAIT and iNKT cells.

The sample was also linked to a second study, of yellow fever vaccine responses in identical twins.

The clonotype was recovered from a woman younger than 35 in good health. The chain is built from TRBV5-6 and TRBJ2-2; D is possibly TRBD1 or TRBD2 (5 bases each). Input material: PBMCs. The CDR3 here is CASSFPGTSKNTGELFF. DNA for the CDR3: TGTGCCAGCAGCTTCCCAGGGACGTCGAAAAACACCGGGGAGCTGTTTTTT.